This T cell receptor (beta chain) was sequenced for a study of response to subunit inactivated influenza vaccine. Study-wide points: Authors suggested seasonal influenza vaccinations each recruit few new T cells.

This clonotype appeared a few times. Antigen unknown. TCRdb ran MiXCR on the RT-PCR reads and lists one entry per CDR3 protein. The sample has approximately 530,000 distinct CDR3 sequences; 6.5% to 8% are singletons. The input for sequencing was PBMCs from blood, taken less than 30 months after vaccination. The clonotype originates from a man aged 45-69 years who received an inactivated influenza vaccine.

CDR3 region: CASSLSPTSGVYGYTF. The CDR3 DNA reads as TGTGCCAGCAGTTTATCCCCCACTTCGGGAGTGTATGGCTACACCTTC. The gene calls are TRBV28 and TRBJ1-2; D ambiguous. The CDR3 runs to 16 residues. Trimming took 1 base from V and 5 from J, leaving 17 bases between them. Per the germline V gene, CDR1 is MDHEN and CDR2 is SYDVKM.